Listed below are T cell receptor beta chains from one sample, sequenced in a study of cytomegalovirus exposure and HLA in healthy donors. Here immunoSEQ multiplex PCR was the method, and the copy in TCRdb shows in-frame clones only, minus some. The sample lists approximately 120,000 clones; 74% were seen once. Sample: PBMCs. The receptor source for this set is a man in his forties in good health and CMV-seropositive. Each CDR3 is given with its conserved first and last residue. The D gene is left open where the match is weak. Clone size is shown for a subset of rows, as once, few, many or a class of expanded clone.

D: TRBD1
size: NA
V: TRBV5-1
J: TRBJ1-5
DNA: TGCGCCAGCAGCCCACAGGGGGCCCCGGAGCCCCAGCATTTT
CDR3: CASSPQGAPEPQHF

D: TRBD2
size: NA
V: TRBV30
J: TRBJ2-1
DNA: TGTGCCTGGAGTGTACGGGGGGGACTCTCGAATGAGCAGTTCTTC
CDR3: CAWSVRGGLSNEQFF

D: TRBD1
size: NA
V: TRBV19
J: TRBJ1-5
DNA: TGTGCCAGTAGTCCCGGACAGGGTTATCAGCCCCAGCATTTT
CDR3: CASSPGQGYQPQHF

D: NA
size: NA
V: TRBV28
J: TRBJ1-5
DNA: TGTGCCAGCAGTTCGCCCCCCCAGGGGCTCAATCAGCCCCAGCATTTT
CDR3: CASSSPPQGLNQPQHF

D: NA
size: NA
V: TRBV7-2
J: TRBJ1-5
DNA: TGTGCCAGCAGCCAGCGGAGCAATCAGCCCCAGCATTTT
CDR3: CASSQRSNQPQHF

D: NA
size: once
V: TRBV10-1
J: TRBJ2-4
DNA: TGCGCCAGCAACGGAAGGGGCGCCGGTTTGATAGCCAAAAACATTCAGTACTTC
CDR3: CASNGRGAGLIAKNIQYF

D: NA
size: NA
V: TRBV5-6
J: TRBJ1-1
DNA: TGTGCCAGCAGCCGGAGCCTGAACACTGAAGCTTTCTTT
CDR3: CASSRSLNTEAFF

D: TRBD1
size: NA
V: TRBV7-9
J: TRBJ2-7
DNA: TGTGCCAGCAGGGTCGAAGGGACAGCCGGAGAGCAGTACTTC
CDR3: CASRVEGTAGEQYF

D: NA
size: few
V: TRBV5-4
J: TRBJ2-5
DNA: TGTGCCAGCAGCTCCCCCTCGTCCAGAGAGACCCAGTACTTC
CDR3: CASSSPSSRETQYF

D: TRBD2
size: NA
V: TRBV27
J: TRBJ2-1
DNA: TGTGCCAGCAGTTCTAGCGGGAGGCCCTACAATGAGCAGTTCTTC
CDR3: CASSSSGRPYNEQFF

D: TRBD2
size: NA
V: TRBV4-2
J: TRBJ2-7
DNA: TGTGCCAGCAGCCAAGACGGGACTAGCGGATCCTACGAGCAGTACTTC
CDR3: CASSQDGTSGSYEQYF

D: NA
size: few
V: TRBV5-4
J: TRBJ1-4
DNA: TGTGCCAGCAGCTCGGGGAATGAAAAACTGTTTTTT
CDR3: CASSSGNEKLFF

D: TRBD2
size: NA
V: TRBV7-2
J: TRBJ2-5
DNA: TGTGCCAGCAAGGGGAGCGGGGGGGCACAAGAGACCCAGTACTTC
CDR3: CASKGSGGAQETQYF

D: NA
size: once
V: TRBV30
J: TRBJ1-2
DNA: TGTGCCTGGAGTGCAGGGGTGGGCTACACCTTC
CDR3: CAWSAGVGYTF

D: TRBD2
size: NA
V: TRBV5-1
J: TRBJ2-5
DNA: TGCGCCAGCAGCTTAACCCCGGGACTAGCGGGAGCAGAGACCCAGTACTTC
CDR3: CASSLTPGLAGAETQYF

D: TRBD1
size: NA
V: TRBV28
J: TRBJ1-4
DNA: TGTGCCAGCAGTTTCACCGGGACAGGGGTAGAAAAACTGTTTTTT
CDR3: CASSFTGTGVEKLFF

D: TRBD1
size: NA
V: TRBV27
J: TRBJ1-6
DNA: TGTGCCAGCAGTATAAACAGGGGAAATGGTGCCCCCTATAATTCACCCCTCCACTTT
CDR3: CASSINRGNGAPYNSPLHF

D: TRBD2
size: NA
V: TRBV4-1
J: TRBJ2-1
DNA: TGCGCCAGCAGCCGGACCCTAGCGGGGACCGCGGGGAATGAGCAGTTCTTC
CDR3: CASSRTLAGTAGNEQFF

D: NA
size: NA
V: TRBV7-8
J: TRBJ2-3
DNA: TGTGCCAGCAGCTTAGCCCCAGTTGCGGGGCCCAGCACAGATACGCAGTATTTT
CDR3: CASSLAPVAGPSTDTQYF

D: TRBD1
size: NA
V: TRBV28
J: TRBJ2-1
DNA: TGTGCCAGCAGAGCTGGACAGGGGAGGGTCTTC
CDR3: CASRAGQGRVF

D: NA
size: NA
V: TRBV5-1
J: TRBJ1-4
DNA: TGCGCCAGCAGCTTACTCGGAGTGGCAACTAATGAAAAACTGTTTTTT
CDR3: CASSLLGVATNEKLFF

D: TRBD2
size: NA
V: TRBV2
J: TRBJ2-5
DNA: TGTGCCAGCAGTGAGGGACTAGCGGAAGAGACCCAGTACTTC
CDR3: CASSEGLAEETQYF

D: TRBD2
size: few
V: TRBV28
J: TRBJ2-7
DNA: TGTGCCAGCAGCCGCCTAGCGGACTCCTACGAGCAGTACTTC
CDR3: CASSRLADSYEQYF

D: TRBD2
size: NA
V: TRBV19
J: TRBJ2-1
DNA: TGTGCCAGTAACTACCTAGCGGGAGGGTACAATGAGCAGTTCTTC
CDR3: CASNYLAGGYNEQFF

D: NA
size: NA
V: TRBV6-5
J: TRBJ1-3
DNA: TGTGCCAGCACTCGAGGCTCTGGAAACACCATATATTTT
CDR3: CASTRGSGNTIYF

D: NA
size: once
V: TRBV5-5
J: TRBJ1-3
DNA: TGTGCCAGCAGCGTGACAGGTTCTGGAAACACCATATATTTT
CDR3: CASSVTGSGNTIYF

D: TRBD1
size: few
V: TRBV5-6
J: TRBJ1-2
DNA: TGTGCCAGCAGCTTGGCCGTGTCGGACAGGGGAGGCTACACCTTC
CDR3: CASSLAVSDRGGYTF

D: TRBD2
size: NA
V: TRBV20-1
J: TRBJ2-1
DNA: TGCAGTGCTGGACGGGAGGTAGGGTTCTTC
CDR3: CSAGREVGFF

D: NA
size: NA
V: TRBV11-2
J: TRBJ2-1
DNA: TGTGCCAGCAGCCAGCGGACTATCAATGAGCAGTTCTTC
CDR3: CASSQRTINEQFF